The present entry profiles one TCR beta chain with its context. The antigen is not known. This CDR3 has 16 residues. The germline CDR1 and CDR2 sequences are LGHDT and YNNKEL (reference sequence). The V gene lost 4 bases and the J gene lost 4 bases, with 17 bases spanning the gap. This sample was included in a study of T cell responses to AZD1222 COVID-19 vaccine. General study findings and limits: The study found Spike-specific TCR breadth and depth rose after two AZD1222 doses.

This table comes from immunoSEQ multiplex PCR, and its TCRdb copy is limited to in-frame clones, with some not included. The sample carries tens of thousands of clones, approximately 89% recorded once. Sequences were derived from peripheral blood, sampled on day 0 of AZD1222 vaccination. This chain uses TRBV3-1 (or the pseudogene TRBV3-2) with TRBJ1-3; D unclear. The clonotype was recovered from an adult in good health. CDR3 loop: CASSPARASVGNTIYF. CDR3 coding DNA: TGTGCCAGCAGCCCTGCCCGGGCTTCGGTAGGAAACACCATATATTTT.